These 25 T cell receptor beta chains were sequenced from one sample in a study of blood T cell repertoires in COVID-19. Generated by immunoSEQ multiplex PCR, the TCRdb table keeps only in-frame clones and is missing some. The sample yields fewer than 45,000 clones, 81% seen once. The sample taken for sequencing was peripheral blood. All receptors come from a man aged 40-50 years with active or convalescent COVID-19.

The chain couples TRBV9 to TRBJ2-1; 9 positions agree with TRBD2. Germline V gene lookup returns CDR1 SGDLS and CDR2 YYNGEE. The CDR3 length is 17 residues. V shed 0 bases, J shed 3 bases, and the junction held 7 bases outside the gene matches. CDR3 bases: TGTGCCAGCAGCGTAGGTGTAGCGGGGGATCGCTACAATGAGCAGTTCTTC. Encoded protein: CASSVGVAGDRYNEQFF.

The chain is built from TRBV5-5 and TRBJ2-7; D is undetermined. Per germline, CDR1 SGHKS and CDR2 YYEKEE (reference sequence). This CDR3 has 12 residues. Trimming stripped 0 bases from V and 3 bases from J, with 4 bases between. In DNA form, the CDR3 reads TGTGCCAGCAGCTTGGACAACTACGAGCAGTACTTC. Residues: CASSLDNYEQYF. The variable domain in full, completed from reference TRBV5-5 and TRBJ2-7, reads DAGVTQSPTHLIKTRGQQVTLRCSPISGHKSVSWYQQVLGQGPQFIFQYYEKEERGRGNFPDRFSARQFPNYSSELNVNALLLGDSALYLCASSLDNYEQYFGPGTRLTVT.

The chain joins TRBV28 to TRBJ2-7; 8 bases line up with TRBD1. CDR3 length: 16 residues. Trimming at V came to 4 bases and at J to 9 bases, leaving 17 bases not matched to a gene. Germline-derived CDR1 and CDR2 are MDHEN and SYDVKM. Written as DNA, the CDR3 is TGTGCCAGCAGTTCACCCTCCGGACAGGGCCTACTGGGGCAGTACTTC. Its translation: CASSSPSGQGLLGQYF.

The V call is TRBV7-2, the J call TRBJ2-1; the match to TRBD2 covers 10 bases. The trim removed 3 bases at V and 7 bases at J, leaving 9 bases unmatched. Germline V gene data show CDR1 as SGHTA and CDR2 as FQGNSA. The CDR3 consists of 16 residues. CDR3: CASSFWSSGGGNEQFF. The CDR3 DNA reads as TGTGCCAGCAGCTTTTGGTCGAGCGGGGGGGGAAATGAGCAGTTCTTC.

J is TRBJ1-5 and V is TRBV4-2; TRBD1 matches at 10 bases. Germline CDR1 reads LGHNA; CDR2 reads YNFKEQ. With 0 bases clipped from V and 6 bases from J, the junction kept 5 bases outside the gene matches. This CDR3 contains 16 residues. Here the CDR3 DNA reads TGTGCCAGCAGCCAAGAGGAAGGGACAGGGGTTCAGCCCCAGCATTTT. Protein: CASSQEEGTGVQPQHF.

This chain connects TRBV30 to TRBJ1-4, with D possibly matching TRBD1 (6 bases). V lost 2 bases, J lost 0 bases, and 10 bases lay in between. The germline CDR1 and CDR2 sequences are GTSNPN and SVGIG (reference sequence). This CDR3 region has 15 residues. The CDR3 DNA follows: TGTGCCTGGAGTATTACAGGGCCAACTAATGAAAAACTGTTTTTT. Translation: CAWSITGPTNEKLFF.

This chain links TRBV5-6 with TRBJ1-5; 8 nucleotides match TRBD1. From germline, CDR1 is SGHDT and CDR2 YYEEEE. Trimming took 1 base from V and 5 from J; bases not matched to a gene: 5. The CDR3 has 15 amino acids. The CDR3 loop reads CASSLRTGWDQPQHF. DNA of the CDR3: TGTGCCAGCAGCTTGAGGACAGGGTGGGATCAGCCCCAGCATTTT.

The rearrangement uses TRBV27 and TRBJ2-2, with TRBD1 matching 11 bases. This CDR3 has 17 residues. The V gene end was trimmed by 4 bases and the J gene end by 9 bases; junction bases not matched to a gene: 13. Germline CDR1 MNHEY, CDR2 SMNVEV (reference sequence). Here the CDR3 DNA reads TGTGCCAGCAGTTCACGGACAGGGGGCTACAACGGCAGGGAGCTGTTTTTT. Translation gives CASSSRTGGYNGRELFF.

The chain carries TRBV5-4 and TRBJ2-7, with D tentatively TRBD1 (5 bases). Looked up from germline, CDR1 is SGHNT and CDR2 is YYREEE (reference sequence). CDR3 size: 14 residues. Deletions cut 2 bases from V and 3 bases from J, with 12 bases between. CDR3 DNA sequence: TGTGCCAGCAGCTTTGATGACAGTTACTACGAGCAGTACTTC. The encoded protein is CASSFDDSYYEQYF.

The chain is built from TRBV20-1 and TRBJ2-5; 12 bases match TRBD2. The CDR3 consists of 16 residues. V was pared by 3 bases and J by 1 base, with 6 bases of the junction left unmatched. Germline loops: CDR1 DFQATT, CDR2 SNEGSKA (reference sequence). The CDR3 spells CSASVRTSGAQETQYF. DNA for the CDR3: TGCAGTGCTAGTGTCAGGACTAGCGGGGCCCAAGAGACCCAGTACTTC.

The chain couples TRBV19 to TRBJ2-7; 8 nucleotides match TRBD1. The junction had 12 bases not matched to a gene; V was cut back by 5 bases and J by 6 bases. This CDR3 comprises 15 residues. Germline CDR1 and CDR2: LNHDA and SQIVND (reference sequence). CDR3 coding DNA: TGTGCCAGTAGTTCCGGAGCAGGGGGCGTCCGCGAGCAGTACTTC. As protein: CASSSGAGGVREQYF.

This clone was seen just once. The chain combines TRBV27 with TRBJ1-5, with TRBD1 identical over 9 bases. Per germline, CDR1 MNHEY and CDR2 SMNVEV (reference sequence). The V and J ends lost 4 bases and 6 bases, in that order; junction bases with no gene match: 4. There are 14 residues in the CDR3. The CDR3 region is CASSSQGASQPQHF. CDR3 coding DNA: TGTGCCAGCAGTTCACAGGGGGCAAGTCAGCCCCAGCATTTT.

The CDR3 spells CASMGSGSAYNEQFF. The CDR3 DNA reads as TGTGCCTCAATGGGGAGCGGGAGTGCTTACAATGAGCAGTTCTTC. The chain carries TRBV9 and TRBJ2-1; 8 bases agree with TRBD2. The germline CDR1 and CDR2 sequences are SGDLS and YYNGEE. Germline trimming cut 10 bases from V and 4 bases from J; bases unmatched to any gene: 13. The CDR3 spans 15 residues. Drawing the rest from reference TRBV9 and TRBJ2-1, the complete variable domain is DSGVTQTPKHLITATGQRVTLRCSPRSGDLSVYWYQQSLDQGLQFLIQYYNGEERAKGNILERFSAQQFPDLHSELNLSSLELGDSALYFCASMGSGSAYNEQFFGPGTRLTVL.

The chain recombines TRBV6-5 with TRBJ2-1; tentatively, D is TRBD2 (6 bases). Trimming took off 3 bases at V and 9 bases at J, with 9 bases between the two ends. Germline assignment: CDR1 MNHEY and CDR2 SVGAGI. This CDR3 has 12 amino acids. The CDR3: CASSYRGSEQFF. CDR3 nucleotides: TGTGCCAGCAGTTATCGGGGGAGTGAGCAGTTCTTC.

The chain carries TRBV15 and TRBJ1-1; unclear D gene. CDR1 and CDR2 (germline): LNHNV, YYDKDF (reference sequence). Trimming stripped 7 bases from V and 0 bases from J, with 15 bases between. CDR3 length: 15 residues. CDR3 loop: CATTGESQMNTEAFF. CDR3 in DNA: TGTGCCACCACCGGGGAGTCACAGATGAACACTGAAGCTTTCTTT.

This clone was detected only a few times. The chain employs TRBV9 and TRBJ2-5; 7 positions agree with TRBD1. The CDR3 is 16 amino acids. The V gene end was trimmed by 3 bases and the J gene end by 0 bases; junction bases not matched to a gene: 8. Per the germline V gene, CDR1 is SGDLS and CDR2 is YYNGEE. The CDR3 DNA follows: TGTGCCAGCAGCGGGTATGACAGGGATCACCAAGAGACCCAGTACTTC. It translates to CASSGYDRDHQETQYF.

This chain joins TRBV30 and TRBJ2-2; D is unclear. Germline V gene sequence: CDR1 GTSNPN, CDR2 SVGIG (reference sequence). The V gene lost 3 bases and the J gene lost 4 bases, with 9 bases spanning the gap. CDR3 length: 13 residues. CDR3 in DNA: TGTGCCTGGAGATCGACTGTCACCGGGGAGCTGTTTTTT. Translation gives CAWRSTVTGELFF.

The CDR3 sequence: CASSYGKGSYNSPLHF. In DNA form, the CDR3 reads TGTGCCAGCAGTTACGGGAAGGGGTCCTATAATTCACCCCTCCACTTT. This chain joins TRBV6-5 and TRBJ1-6, with D tentatively TRBD1 (5 bases). The V and J ends lost 2 bases and 1 base respectively, with 9 bases between them. This CDR3 is built from 16 residues. The germline V gene has CDR1 MNHEY and CDR2 SVGAGI.

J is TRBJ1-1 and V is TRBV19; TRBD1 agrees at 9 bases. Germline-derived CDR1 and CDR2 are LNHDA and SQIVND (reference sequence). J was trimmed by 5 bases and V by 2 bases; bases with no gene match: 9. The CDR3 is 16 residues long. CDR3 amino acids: CASSIIFGQGSTEAFF. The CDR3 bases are TGTGCCAGTAGTATAATCTTCGGACAGGGGTCTACTGAAGCTTTCTTT.

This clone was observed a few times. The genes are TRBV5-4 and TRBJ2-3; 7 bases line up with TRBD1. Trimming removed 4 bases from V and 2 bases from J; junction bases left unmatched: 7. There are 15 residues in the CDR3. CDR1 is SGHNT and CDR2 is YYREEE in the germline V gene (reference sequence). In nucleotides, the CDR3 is TGTGCCAGCAGCATCCGGACAGGTTTCACAGATACGCAGTATTTT. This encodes CASSIRTGFTDTQYF.

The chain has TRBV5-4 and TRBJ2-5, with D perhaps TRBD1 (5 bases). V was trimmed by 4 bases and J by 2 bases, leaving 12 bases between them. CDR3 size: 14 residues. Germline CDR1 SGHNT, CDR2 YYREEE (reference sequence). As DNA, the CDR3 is TGTGCCAGCAGCCGAACAGGAGAGCAAGAGACCCAGTACTTC. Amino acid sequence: CASSRTGEQETQYF.

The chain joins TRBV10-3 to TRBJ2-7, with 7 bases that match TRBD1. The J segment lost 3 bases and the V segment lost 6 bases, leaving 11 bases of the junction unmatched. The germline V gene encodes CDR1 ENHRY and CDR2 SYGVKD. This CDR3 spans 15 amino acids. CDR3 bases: TGTGCCATCAGGGGGGACAGCCGTAAGATCTACGAGCAGTACTTC. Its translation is CAIRGDSRKIYEQYF.

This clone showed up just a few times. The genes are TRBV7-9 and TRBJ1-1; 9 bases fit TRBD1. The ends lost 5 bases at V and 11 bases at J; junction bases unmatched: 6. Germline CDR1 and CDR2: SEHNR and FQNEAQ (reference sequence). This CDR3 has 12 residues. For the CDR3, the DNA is TGTGCCAGCAGCCCGGGACAGGGATATGCTTTCTTT. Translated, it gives CASSPGQGYAFF.

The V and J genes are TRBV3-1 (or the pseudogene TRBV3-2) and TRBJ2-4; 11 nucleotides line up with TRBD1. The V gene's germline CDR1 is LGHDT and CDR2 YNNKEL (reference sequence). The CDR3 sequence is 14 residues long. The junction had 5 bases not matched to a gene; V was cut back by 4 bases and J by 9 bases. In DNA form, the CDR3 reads TGTGCCAGCAGCCCAAGGACAGGGGGCGGCATTCAGTACTTC. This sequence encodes CASSPRTGGGIQYF.

CDR3 amino acids: CASSIVTRLSTDTQYF. CDR3 in DNA: TGTGCCAGTAGTATAGTGACTAGACTTAGCACAGATACGCAGTATTTT. The chain links TRBV19 to TRBJ2-3; weak D call: TRBD2 (6 bases). The V end was cut by 1 base, the J end by 0 bases, with 11 bases between. The CDR3 consists of 16 residues. Per the germline V gene, CDR1 is LNHDA and CDR2 is SQIVND (reference sequence).